Following are 27 T cell receptor beta chains from one sample sequenced in a study of shared clonotypes between healthy human individuals. The assay was immunoSEQ multiplex PCR, and TCRdb's table has in-frame clones only and misses some. The sample has approximately 510,000 clones, roughly 78% seen once; the top ten hold over 10%. The sequenced material came from PBMCs. Receptor source: a woman between 35 and 50 years old in good health. Some clones in this sample may be carry-over from other donors' samples.

The chain is built from TRBV7-2 and TRBJ2-1; D unresolved. Germline V gene sequence: CDR1 SGHTA, CDR2 FQGNSA. V lost 5 bases and J lost 4, with 9 bases in between. The CDR3 runs 13 residues. CDR3 region: CASSRTTYNEQFF. In DNA, the CDR3 is TGTGCCAGCAGCCGAACTACGTACAATGAGCAGTTCTTC. The full variable domain, rest sourced from reference TRBV7-2 and TRBJ2-1, is GAGVSQSPSNKVTEKGKDVELRCDPISGHTALYWYRQSLGQGLEFLIYFQGNSAPDKSGLPSDRFSAERTGGSVSTLTIQRTQQEDSAVYLCASSRTTYNEQFFGPGTRLTVL.

The rearrangement links TRBV5-6 to TRBJ1-5; D is possibly TRBD1 (5 bases). This CDR3 has 15 amino acids. Trimming shortened V by 0 bases and J by 6 bases, and 13 bases separated the two germline ends. Germline loops: CDR1 SGHDT, CDR2 YYEEEE. The CDR3 region has the DNA TGTGCCAGCAGCTTGGCGGGGGGTAACGGTCAGCCCCAGCATTTT. Translation gives CASSLAGGNGQPQHF.

The rearrangement uses TRBV14 and TRBJ2-7, with 7 bases that match TRBD1. This CDR3 comprises 14 residues. V was pared by 4 bases and J by 2 bases, with 5 bases of the junction left unmatched. CDR1 is SGHDN, CDR2 FVKESK, per germline. The CDR3 sequence is CASSLRQGPYEQYF. The CDR3 bases are TGTGCCAGCAGCCTTAGACAGGGTCCCTACGAGCAGTACTTC. Filled out from reference TRBV14 and TRBJ2-7, the complete variable domain reads EAGVTQFPSHSVIEKGQTVTLRCDPISGHDNLYWYRRVMGKEIKFLLHFVKESKQDESGMPNNRFLAERTGGTYSTLKVQPAELEDSGVYFCASSLRQGPYEQYFGPGTRLTVT.

The chain couples TRBV6-5 to TRBJ1-4, with 8 bases identical to TRBD1. The CDR3 sequence is 13 residues long. V was pared by 4 bases and J by 8 bases, with 3 bases of the junction left unmatched. Germline-derived CDR1 and CDR2 are MNHEY and SVGAGI. CDR3 coding DNA: TGTGCCAGCAGTTCAGACAGGGGCGAAAAACTGTTTTTT. Translated: CASSSDRGEKLFF.

The V and J genes are TRBV7-2 and TRBJ2-5; no reliable D call. CDR1 and CDR2 (germline): SGHTA, FQGNSA. Trimming took 0 bases from V and 4 from J, leaving 6 bases between them. The length of the CDR3 is 13 residues. The CDR3 bases are TGTGCCAGCAGCTTAGCCACCGCAGAGACCCAGTACTTC. Its translation: CASSLATAETQYF.

The V gene is TRBV19, the J gene TRBJ1-2; 8 bases are a match to TRBD1. Trimming removed 7 bases from V and 0 bases from J; junction bases left unmatched: 10. CDR1 and CDR2 (germline): LNHDA, SQIVND (reference sequence). The CDR3 totals 16 residues. CDR3 sequence (DNA): TGTGCCAGTACTCCCGGGACAGGCTATACTAACTATGGCTACACCTTC. It translates to CASTPGTGYTNYGYTF.

The chain couples TRBV19 to TRBJ1-2; 9 bases line up with TRBD1. Trimming removed 3 bases from V and 3 bases from J; junction bases left unmatched: 5. CDR3 length: 15 residues. Germline V gene lookup returns CDR1 LNHDA and CDR2 SQIVND (reference sequence). This chain's CDR3 is CASSITGGVDYGYTF. Here the CDR3 DNA reads TGTGCCAGTAGTATTACAGGGGGCGTCGACTATGGCTACACCTTC.

The V gene is TRBV6-1, the J gene TRBJ1-1; D not certain. Trimming cost V 4 bases and J 5 bases, with 11 bases left between them. The germline gives CDR1 MNHNS, CDR2 SASEGT. This CDR3 has 13 amino acids. For the CDR3, the DNA is TGTGCCAGCAGTGTCACACTCGGGACTGAAGCTTTCTTT. The encoded protein is CASSVTLGTEAFF.

This chain connects TRBV2 to TRBJ2-2; the D gene could be TRBD1 or TRBD2 (5 bases each). The CDR3 has 15 residues. V lost 6 bases to trimming and J lost 4 bases, with 15 bases between them. From germline, CDR1 is SNHLY and CDR2 FYNNEI. This CDR3 is CASRGDHGGTGELFF. For the CDR3, the DNA is TGTGCCAGCAGGGGGGATCACGGTGGCACCGGGGAGCTGTTTTTT.

The chain carries TRBV7-8 and TRBJ2-1; D gene unclear. The CDR3 runs 13 residues. Germline CDR1 reads SGHVS; CDR2 reads FQNEAQ. Trimming pared 2 bases from V and 5 bases from J, leaving 7 bases between. The CDR3 DNA is TGTGCCAGCAGCTTAAAACTTCACAATGAGCAGTTCTTC. This sequence encodes CASSLKLHNEQFF.

V usage is TRBV5-4 and J usage is TRBJ2-3; TRBD1 matches 10 bases. V dropped 6 bases and J dropped 3; count of bases not matched to a gene: 10. CDR3 length: 16 residues. Germline loops: CDR1 SGHNT, CDR2 YYREEE (reference sequence). Written as DNA, the CDR3 is TGTGCCAGCACCCAAAGGACAGGGGGTAAGACAGATACGCAGTATTTT. Amino acid sequence: CASTQRTGGKTDTQYF.

J is TRBJ2-1 and V is TRBV11-2, with a possible D match to TRBD2 (5 bases). CDR3 size: 16 residues. Germline-derived CDR1 and CDR2 are SGHAT and FQNNGV. V lost 5 bases, J lost 0 bases, and 14 bases lay in between. CDR3 in amino acids: CASSPPGGLSYNEQFF. CDR3 sequence (DNA): TGTGCCAGCAGCCCCCCTGGCGGACTCTCCTACAATGAGCAGTTCTTC.

This clone has more than one count but fewer than ten. The rearrangement joins TRBV4-3 to TRBJ2-5; 9 bases are a match to TRBD2. V lost 3 bases, J lost 2 bases, and 4 bases stayed unmatched. Germline loops: CDR1 LGHNA, CDR2 YSLEER. The CDR3 has 15 amino acids. CDR3 DNA: TGCGCCAGCAGCCAGGGGACTAGCAGACAAGAGACCCAGTACTTC. This translates into CASSQGTSRQETQYF.

V usage is TRBV2 and J usage is TRBJ2-1, with D possibly being TRBD1 (6 bases). Germline V gene sequence: CDR1 SNHLY, CDR2 FYNNEI. Trimming removed 2 bases at V and 8 bases at J, with 7 bases between. The CDR3 is made up of 12 amino acids. Here the CDR3 reads CASSEQGHEQFF. In DNA, the CDR3 is TGTGCCAGCAGTGAACAGGGGCATGAGCAGTTCTTC.

V and J are TRBV19 and TRBJ2-3; D unclear. Trimming stripped 0 bases from V and 4 bases from J, with 5 bases between. The germline gives CDR1 LNHDA, CDR2 SQIVND (reference sequence). This CDR3 comprises 13 residues. The CDR3 spells CASSIESADTQYF. The CDR3 nucleotides are TGTGCCAGTAGTATAGAAAGTGCAGATACGCAGTATTTT. Using reference TRBV19 and TRBJ2-3 for the parts outside the CDR3, the full variable domain is DGGITQSPKYLFRKEGQNVTLSCEQNLNHDAMYWYRQDPGQGLRLIYYSQIVNDFQKGDIAEGYSVSREKKESFPLTVTSAQKNPTAFYLCASSIESADTQYFGPGTRLTVL.

The V gene is TRBV18, the J gene TRBJ2-3; TRBD2 agrees at 9 bases. CDR1 is KGHSH, CDR2 LQKENI, per germline. The CDR3 runs 16 residues. With V trimmed by 3 bases and J by 3 bases, 7 bases remained unmatched. The DNA of the CDR3 is TGTGCCAGCTCACCCCAAGTAGCGGGGGCTACAGATACGCAGTATTTT. It encodes CASSPQVAGATDTQYF.

This sequence joins TRBV28 and TRBJ2-4; TRBD1 agrees at 8 bases. In germline, CDR1 is MDHEN, CDR2 SYDVKM. J was trimmed by 6 bases and V by 5 bases; bases with no gene match: 6. The CDR3 totals 14 residues. CDR3 region: CASSLQGDPNIQYF. The CDR3 nucleotides are TGTGCCAGCAGTCTACAGGGGGATCCAAACATTCAGTACTTC.

The rearrangement links TRBV5-1 to TRBJ2-5; the D gene is possibly TRBD1 (5 bases). Germline CDR1 and CDR2: SGHRS and YFSETQ. V was clipped by 1 base and J by 3 bases, with 16 bases between them. The CDR3 sequence is 16 residues long. CDR3 DNA: TGCGCCAGCAGCTTGAAGTTAGGGGTTGGTGAAGAGACCCAGTACTTC. Translation: CASSLKLGVGEETQYF.

This chain joins TRBV7-3 and TRBJ2-3; the D is unclear. From germline, CDR1 is SGHTA and CDR2 FQGTGA. The CDR3 sequence is 13 residues long. V was shortened by 5 bases and J by 5 bases, with 11 bases between the two germline ends. In DNA form, the CDR3 reads TGTGCCAGCAGCCTCCAATCCGGAGATACGCAGTATTTT. This sequence encodes CASSLQSGDTQYF.

Details on this clone: Different DNA sequences within this sample yield the same CDR3. The chain is built from TRBV27 and TRBJ2-3; TRBD2 matches 9 bases. V was clipped by 5 bases and J by 2 bases; unmatched bases: 2. Germline V gives CDR1 MNHEY, CDR2 SMNVEV (reference sequence). This CDR3 is built from 14 residues. The CDR3 spells CASSSGRSTDTQYF. For the CDR3, the DNA is TGTGCCAGCAGTAGCGGGAGGTCCACAGATACGCAGTATTTT.

V gene TRBV28 combines with J gene TRBJ1-1, with D tentatively TRBD1 (5 bases). CDR3 length equals 12 residues. The germline V gene encodes CDR1 MDHEN and CDR2 SYDVKM. Between the trimmed V and J ends, which lost 8 bases and 8 bases, there was a span of 15 bases. CDR3: CASGIYRTEAFF. In DNA, the CDR3 is TGTGCCAGCGGGATATATCGGACAGAAGCTTTCTTT.

This clone was seen a few times. The V and J genes are TRBV28 and TRBJ2-7; TRBD2 matches 13 bases. The CDR3 has 17 residues. V shed 11 bases and J 1 base; nucleotides not matched to a gene: 14. Germline-derived CDR1 and CDR2 are MDHEN and SYDVKM. The CDR3 DNA reads TGTGCCGTTACCGGGGGGACTAGCGGGATGGCATCCTACGAGCAGTACTTC. This codes for CAVTGGTSGMASYEQYF.

The V gene is TRBV30, the J gene TRBJ1-1; possibly TRBD1 for D (5 bases). This CDR3 contains 17 residues. Germline V CDR1 and CDR2: GTSNPN, SVGIG (reference sequence). V lost 5 bases and J lost 0, with 22 bases in between. CDR3 in DNA: TGTGCCTGGTGCGCCGGGACGGCCGAGACTTTGAACACTGAAGCTTTCTTT. Its protein is CAWCAGTAETLNTEAFF.

This clone came up a few times. V is TRBV23-1 and J is TRBJ2-3; TRBD2 agrees at 10 bases. TRBV23-1 is reported as an ORF; its role is uncertain. The CDR3 is 17 residues long. J gave up 3 bases and V 0 bases, and 6 bases lay outside the gene matches. CDR3 sequence (DNA): TGCGCCAGCAGTCAATCATCTAGCGGGAGTAAGACAGATACGCAGTATTTT. This sequence encodes CASSQSSSGSKTDTQYF.

As concerns this clone: Within the sample, other DNA sequences also encode this same CDR3. The chain links TRBV7-2 to TRBJ2-7; TRBD1 matches 12 bases. Trimming removed 3 bases from V and 4 bases from J; junction bases left unmatched: 4. CDR3 length: 15 residues. The V gene's germline CDR1 is SGHTA and CDR2 FQGNSA. CDR3: CASSLGQGAFYEQYF. CDR3 nucleotides: TGTGCCAGCAGCTTGGGACAGGGGGCTTTTTACGAGCAGTACTTC.

The chain is built from TRBV28 and TRBJ1-5; D is uncertain. From germline, CDR1 is MDHEN and CDR2 SYDVKM. This CDR3 has 12 amino acids. The CDR3 spells CAPQRRNQPQHF. DNA for the CDR3: TGTGCACCGCAACGGCGCAATCAGCCCCAGCATTTT.

This clone turned up a few times. This chain joins TRBV11-2 and TRBJ2-1; 11 bases agree with TRBD2. The trim removed 6 bases at V and 7 bases at J, leaving 5 bases unmatched. This CDR3 is 14 amino acids long. Germline V gene lookup returns CDR1 SGHAT and CDR2 FQNNGV. The CDR3 nucleotides read TGTGCCAGCAGACTAGCGGGAGAGCATAATGAGCAGTTCTTC. It is translated as CASRLAGEHNEQFF.